The TCR beta chain under discussion was sequenced for a study of control samples from healthy donors and cancer patients. The protocol was immunoSEQ multiplex PCR, while the TCRdb copy is restricted to in-frame clones and leaves out a portion. Of more than 100,000 clones listed, 89% were seen once; the top ten hold 6.5% to 9.5%. Deletions cut 0 bases from V and 1 base from J, with 8 bases between. Germline lookup yields CDR1 SGHDT and CDR2 YYEEEE. This CDR3 contains 14 residues. Sequenced: PBMCs. This clonotype originated in a man in his fifties or sixties with head and neck cancer. The J gene is TRBJ2-7, the V gene TRBV5-6, with D hard to call. This CDR3 is CASSLEGTSYEQYF. The DNA of the CDR3 is TGTGCCAGCAGCTTGGAGGGAACTTCCTACGAGCAGTACTTC.